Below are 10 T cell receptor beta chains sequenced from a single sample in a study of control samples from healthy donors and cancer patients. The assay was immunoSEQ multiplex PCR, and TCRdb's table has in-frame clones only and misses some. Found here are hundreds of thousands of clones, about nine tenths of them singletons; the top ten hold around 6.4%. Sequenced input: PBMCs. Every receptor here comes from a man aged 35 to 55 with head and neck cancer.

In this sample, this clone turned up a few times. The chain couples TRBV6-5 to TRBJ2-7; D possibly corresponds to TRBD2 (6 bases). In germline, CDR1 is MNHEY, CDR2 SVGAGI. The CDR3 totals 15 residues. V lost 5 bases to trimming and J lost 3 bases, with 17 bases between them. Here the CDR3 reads CASSPTRGGVYEQYF. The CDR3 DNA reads TGTGCCAGCAGTCCGACGCGCGGAGGGGTCTACGAGCAGTACTTC.

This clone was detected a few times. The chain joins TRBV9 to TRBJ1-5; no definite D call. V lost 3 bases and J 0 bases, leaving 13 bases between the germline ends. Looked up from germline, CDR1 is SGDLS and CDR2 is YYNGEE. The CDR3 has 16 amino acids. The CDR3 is CASSAPPPYSNQPQHF. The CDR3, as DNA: TGTGCCAGCAGCGCCCCCCCACCTTATAGCAATCAGCCCCAGCATTTT.

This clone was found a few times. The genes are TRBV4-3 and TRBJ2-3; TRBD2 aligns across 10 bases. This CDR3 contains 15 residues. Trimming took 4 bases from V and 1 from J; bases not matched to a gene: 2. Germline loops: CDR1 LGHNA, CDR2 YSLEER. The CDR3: CASSPGTSGTDTQYF. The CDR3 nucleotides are TGCGCCAGCAGCCCGGGGACTAGCGGCACAGATACGCAGTATTTT.

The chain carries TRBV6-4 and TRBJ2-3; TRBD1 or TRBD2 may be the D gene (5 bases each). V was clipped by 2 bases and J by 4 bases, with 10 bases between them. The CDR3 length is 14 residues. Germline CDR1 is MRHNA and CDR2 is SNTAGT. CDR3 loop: CASSDGGAADTQYF. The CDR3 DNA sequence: TGTGCCAGCAGTGACGGGGGAGCGGCAGATACGCAGTATTTT.

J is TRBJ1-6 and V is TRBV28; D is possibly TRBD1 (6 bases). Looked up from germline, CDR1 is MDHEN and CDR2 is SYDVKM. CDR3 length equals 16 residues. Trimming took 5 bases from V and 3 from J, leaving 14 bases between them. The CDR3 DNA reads TGTGCCAGCAGTGTTCAGGGGAGGGGCTATAATTCACCCCTCCACTTT. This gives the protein CASSVQGRGYNSPLHF.

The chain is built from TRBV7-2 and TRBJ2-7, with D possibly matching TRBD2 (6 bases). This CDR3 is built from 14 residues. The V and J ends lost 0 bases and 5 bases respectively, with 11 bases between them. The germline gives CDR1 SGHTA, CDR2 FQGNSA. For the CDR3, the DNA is TGTGCCAGCAGCTTAGCGCGGGACCCAAACGAGCAGTACTTC. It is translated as CASSLARDPNEQYF.

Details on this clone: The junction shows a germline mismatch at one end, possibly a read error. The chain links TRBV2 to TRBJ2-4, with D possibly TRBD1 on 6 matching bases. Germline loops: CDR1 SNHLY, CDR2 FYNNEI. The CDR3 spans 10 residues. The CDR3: CASRGQLLVF. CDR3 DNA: TGTGCCAGCAGAGGACAGTTGTTGGTCTTC.

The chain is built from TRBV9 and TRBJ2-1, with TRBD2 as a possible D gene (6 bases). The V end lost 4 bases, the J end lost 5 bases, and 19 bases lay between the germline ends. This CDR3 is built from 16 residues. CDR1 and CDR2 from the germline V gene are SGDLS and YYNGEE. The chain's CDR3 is CASSPPGGAVNNEQFF. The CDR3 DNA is TGTGCCAGCAGCCCTCCCGGCGGGGCGGTAAACAATGAGCAGTTCTTC.

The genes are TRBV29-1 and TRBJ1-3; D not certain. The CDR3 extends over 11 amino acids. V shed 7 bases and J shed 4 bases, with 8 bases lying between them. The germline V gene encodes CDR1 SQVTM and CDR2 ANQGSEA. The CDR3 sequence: CSALDGNTIYF. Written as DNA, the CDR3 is TGCAGCGCTTTGGACGGAAACACCATATATTTT.

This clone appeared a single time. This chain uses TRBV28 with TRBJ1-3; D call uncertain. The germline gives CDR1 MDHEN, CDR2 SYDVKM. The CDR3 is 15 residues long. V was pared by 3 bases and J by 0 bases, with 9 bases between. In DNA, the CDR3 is TGTGCCAGCAGTTTGACAAGGACCTCTGGAAACACCATATATTTT. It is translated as CASSLTRTSGNTIYF.